This TCR beta chain appears in the sequencing data of a study of shared clonotypes between healthy human individuals. Study-level results: Sequencing depth was a factor that was expected to affect clonotype sharing among donors. Clonotypes not shared had lower generation probabilities than those common to all four donors. Across subsets, estimated richness was generally greater for naive than for memory populations.

CDR1 is SGHNT and CDR2 is YENEEA in the germline V gene. The CDR3 is 19 amino acids. Germline trimming cut 5 bases from V and 3 bases from J; bases unmatched to any gene: 13. The protocol was immunoSEQ multiplex PCR, while the TCRdb copy is restricted to in-frame clones and leaves out a portion. The table records nearly 600,000 clones, roughly 95% of them present only once. Naive CD8 populations comprised CD45RO-negative cells positively selected for CCR7, excluding terminally differentiated effector memory CD45RA+ cells. Everyone who donated was a Caucasian adult who lived in Nashville, Tennessee. This clone was recorded once. Its antigen is not identified.

Material: naive CD8+ T cells sorted from blood. The chain carries TRBV11-3 and TRBJ2-1; TRBD2 aligns across 13 bases. This TCR derives from a woman aged 25 to 39 in good health. In DNA, the CDR3 is TGTGCCAGCAGCCCGGGGACTAGCGGGGAGGGATACTACTACAATGAGCAGTTCTTC. Translating it yields CASSPGTSGEGYYYNEQFF.